This T cell receptor (beta chain) was profiled in a study of CD8+CD57+ T cells in acquired aplastic anemia. At the level of the study: Healthy donor sequencing depth: 9.5 million to 10.8 million CD4+, around 12 million CD8+ reads. Study conclusions and caveats: Both patients and controls carried the same twenty-nine CD8+ CDR3 sequences.

From germline, CDR1 is SGHRS and CDR2 YFSETQ. This CDR3 has 15 residues. V was shortened by 3 bases and J by 0 bases, with 12 bases between the two germline ends. CDR3 and TCR beta VDJ profiling relied on a genomic DNA template. TCRdb reprocessed the reads with MiXCR, giving one entry per CDR3 protein. Of approximately 130,000 distinct CDR3 sequences in the sample, around 41% were seen once. This clonotype was seen repeatedly, ten times or more. Its target is unknown. The chain carries TRBV5-1 and TRBJ1-1; the D gene is possibly TRBD1 (6 bases). Sequences were obtained from sorted CD4+, CD8+, or CD8+CD57+ T cells (not recorded which) from PBMCs. The TCR was taken from a human donor in good health, serving as a control. CDR3 protein: CASSWTDGVNTEAFF. CDR3 DNA: TGCGCCAGCAGCTGGACAGACGGAGTGAACACTGAAGCTTTCTTT.